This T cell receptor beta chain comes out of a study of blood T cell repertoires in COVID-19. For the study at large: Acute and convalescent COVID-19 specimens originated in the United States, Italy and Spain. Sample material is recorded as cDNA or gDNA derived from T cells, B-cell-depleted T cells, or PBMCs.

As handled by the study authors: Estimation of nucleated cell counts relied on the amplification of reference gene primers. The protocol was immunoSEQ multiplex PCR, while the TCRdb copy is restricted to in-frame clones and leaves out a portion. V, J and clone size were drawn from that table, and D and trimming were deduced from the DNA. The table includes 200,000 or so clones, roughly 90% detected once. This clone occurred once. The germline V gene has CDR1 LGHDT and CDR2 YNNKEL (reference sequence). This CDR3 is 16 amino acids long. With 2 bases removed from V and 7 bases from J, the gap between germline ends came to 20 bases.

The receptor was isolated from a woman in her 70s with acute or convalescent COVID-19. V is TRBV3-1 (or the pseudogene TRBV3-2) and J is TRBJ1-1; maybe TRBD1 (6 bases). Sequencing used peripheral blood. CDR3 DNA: TGTGCCAGCAGCCAATGGGGGCAGGGCGGAACAAGTGAAGCTTTCTTT. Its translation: CASSQWGQGGTSEAFF.